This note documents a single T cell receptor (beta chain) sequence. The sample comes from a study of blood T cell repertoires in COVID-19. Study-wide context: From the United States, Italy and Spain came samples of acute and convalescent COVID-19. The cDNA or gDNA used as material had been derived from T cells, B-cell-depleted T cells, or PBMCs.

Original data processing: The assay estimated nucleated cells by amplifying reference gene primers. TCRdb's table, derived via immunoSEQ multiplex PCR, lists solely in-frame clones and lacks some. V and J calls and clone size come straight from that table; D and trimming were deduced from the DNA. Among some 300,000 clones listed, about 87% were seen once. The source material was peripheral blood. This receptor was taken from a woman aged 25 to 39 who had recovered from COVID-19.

CDR3 loop: CASSQQGGNQPQHF. CDR3 nucleotides: TGTGCCAGCAGCCAACAGGGGGGAAATCAGCCCCAGCATTTT. The chain has TRBV5-6 and TRBJ1-5; TRBD1 matches at 8 bases. Unmatched junction bases numbered 4, after V lost 4 bases and J lost 4 bases. This CDR3 has 14 amino acids. Germline CDR1 SGHDT, CDR2 YYEEEE.